Listed below are T cell receptor beta chains from one sample, sequenced in a study of blood T cell repertoires in COVID-19. Method: immunoSEQ multiplex PCR; TCRdb's copy keeps in-frame clones and lacks some. This table holds about 230,000 clones, about 87% found once. The sample taken for sequencing was peripheral blood. The receptors originated from a man between 25 and 39 years old with COVID-19, enrolled during active disease. The CDR3 runs from the conserved cysteine through the conserved F or W. D genes are given only for firm matches. Rows may omit the clone size; those that give it use once, few, many or a size class.

size | J | D | V | CDR3 | DNA
. | TRBJ2-1 | . | TRBV29-1 | CSVSWAGNEQFF | TGCAGCGTATCATGGGCAGGCAATGAGCAGTTCTTC
. | TRBJ1-4 | . | TRBV6-5 | CASSRRQPQEKLFF | TGTGCCAGCAGTCGACGACAGCCTCAGGAAAAACTGTTTTTT
. | TRBJ2-2 | TRBD1 | TRBV19 | CASSLQGGQNGELFF | TGTGCCAGTAGCCTACAGGGGGGACAAAACGGGGAGCTGTTTTTT
. | TRBJ1-2 | TRBD1 | TRBV9 | CASTGTGGMGGYTF | TGTGCCAGCACCGGGACAGGGGGAATGGGTGGCTACACCTTC
few | TRBJ2-7 | . | TRBV20-1 | CSGEGQDEQYF | TGCAGTGGTGAGGGTCAGGACGAGCAGTACTTC
. | TRBJ2-7 | TRBD2 | TRBV4-1 | CASSQYRAGGFYEQYF | TGCGCCAGCAGCCAATATCGAGCGGGAGGTTTCTACGAGCAGTACTTC
. | TRBJ2-3 | TRBD2 | TRBV7-2 | CASTPGGDWVLTDTQYF | TGTGCCAGCACCCCGGGGGGGGATTGGGTCCTCACAGATACGCAGTATTTT
. | TRBJ2-2 | . | TRBV10-3 | CAISDLGSTGELFF | TGTGCCATCAGTGATCTCGGGAGCACCGGGGAGCTGTTTTTT
. | TRBJ1-2 | TRBD1 | TRBV24-1 | CATSDARTGKDSNYGYTF | TGTGCCACCAGTGACGCAAGGACAGGGAAGGATAGCAACTATGGCTACACCTTC
. | TRBJ2-3 | TRBD2 | TRBV7-2 | CASSHGGTSGFTDTQYF | TGTGCCAGCAGCCACGGCGGGACTAGCGGGTTCACAGATACGCAGTATTTT
. | TRBJ1-2 | . | TRBV18 | CASSPLGRNHYGYTF | TGTGCCAGCTCACCCTTGGGCAGAAATCACTATGGCTACACCTTC
. | TRBJ1-4 | . | TRBV11-1 | CASSFQGATNEKLFF | TGTGCCAGCAGCTTCCAGGGTGCAACTAATGAAAAACTGTTTTTT
once | TRBJ2-2 | . | TRBV5-1 | CASSFFTGRGTGELFF | TGCGCCAGCAGCTTTTTTACAGGGAGAGGCACCGGGGAGCTGTTTTTT
. | TRBJ1-5 | TRBD1 | TRBV6-5 | CASWTGLNQPQHF | TGTGCCAGCTGGACAGGCCTTAATCAGCCCCAGCATTTT
. | TRBJ1-4 | TRBD1 | TRBV28 | CASSFTGGGGEKLFF | TGTGCCAGCAGTTTCACAGGGGGAGGAGGTGAAAAACTGTTTTTT
. | TRBJ2-1 | TRBD2 | TRBV9 | CASSQLAGGLNEQFF | TGTGCCAGCAGTCAGCTAGCGGGAGGGCTCAATGAGCAGTTCTTC
. | TRBJ1-4 | TRBD1 | TRBV29-1 | CSAGGTGAKNEKLFF | TGCAGCGCGGGGGGGACAGGGGCGAAGAATGAAAAACTGTTTTTT
. | TRBJ2-1 | TRBD2 | TRBV18 | CASSPPGRSSYNEQFF | TGTGCCAGCTCACCACCCGGGAGGAGCTCCTACAATGAGCAGTTCTTC
. | TRBJ1-2 | . | TRBV5-1 | CASSATGQGGYGYTF | TGCGCCAGCAGCGCCACTGGCCAAGGGGGCTATGGCTACACCTTC
. | TRBJ2-3 | . | TRBV5-4 | CASREIGGKVDTQYF | TGTGCCAGCAGGGAAATCGGGGGAAAAGTGGATACGCAGTATTTT
. | TRBJ2-7 | TRBD1 | TRBV28 | CASSLPGTGSYEQYF | TGTGCCAGCAGTCTCCCCGGGACAGGATCCTACGAGCAGTACTTC
. | TRBJ2-2 | TRBD2 | TRBV5-6 | CASSLSLAGGGTGELFF | TGTGCCAGCAGCCTGTCACTAGCGGGAGGGGGCACCGGGGAGCTGTTTTTT
. | TRBJ2-7 | . | TRBV2 | CASKRTGLSYEQYF | TGTGCCAGCAAGCGAACAGGGCTATCCTACGAGCAGTACTTC
. | TRBJ2-3 | . | TRBV6-5 | CASSYSSVALTDTQYF | TGTGCCAGCAGTTACTCGTCGGTAGCTCTAACAGATACGCAGTATTTT
. | TRBJ2-1 | . | TRBV6-2/TRBV6-3 | CASSYGPYNEQFF | TGTGCCAGCAGCTATGGGCCCTACAATGAGCAGTTCTTC
. | TRBJ1-5 | TRBD1 | TRBV7-9 | CASSPGGSPNQPQHF | TGTGCCAGCAGCCCAGGGGGCTCCCCCAATCAGCCCCAGCATTTT
. | TRBJ1-2 | . | TRBV7-2 | CASEHQGFGYTF | TGTGCCAGCGAGCACCAGGGGTTTGGCTACACCTTC
. | TRBJ1-5 | . | TRBV6-6 | CASGTPGRGVNQPQHF | TGTGCCAGCGGCACCCCGGGCCGGGGGGTAAATCAGCCCCAGCATTTT
. | TRBJ1-1 | . | TRBV2 | CASSAPAQGNTEAFF | TGTGCCAGCAGCGCCCCCGCACAGGGTAACACTGAAGCTTTCTTT
. | TRBJ1-1 | TRBD1 | TRBV10-3 | CAIRRQGARFTEAFF | TGTGCCATCAGACGACAGGGGGCTAGGTTTACTGAAGCTTTCTTT
. | TRBJ1-1 | TRBD1 | TRBV18 | CASSGLQGSTEAFF | TGTGCCAGCTCGGGATTACAGGGGAGCACTGAAGCTTTCTTT
. | TRBJ2-2 | . | TRBV25-1 | CASSELREEDTGELFF | TGTGCCAGCAGTGAATTAAGGGAGGAGGACACCGGGGAGCTGTTTTTT
. | TRBJ2-1 | TRBD2 | TRBV19 | CASSSLSATSGRGGEQFF | TGTGCCAGTAGTTCTCTTTCCGCGACTAGCGGGAGGGGGGGTGAGCAGTTCTTC
. | TRBJ2-7 | . | TRBV4-3 | CASSQGGRRAYEQYF | TGCGCCAGCAGCCAAGGGGGGAGGCGCGCCTACGAGCAGTACTTC
. | TRBJ2-7 | TRBD2 | TRBV5-8 | CASTLGGGSSYEQYF | TGTGCCAGCACCCTCGGGGGGGGTAGCTCCTACGAGCAGTACTTC
. | TRBJ2-1 | . | TRBV7-2 | CASSRGLYNEQFF | TGTGCCAGCAGTCGCGGACTATACAATGAGCAGTTCTTC
. | TRBJ2-3 | TRBD2 | TRBV2 | CASNRDAGGTDTQYF | TGTGCCAGCAACCGTGACGCGGGAGGGACAGATACGCAGTATTTT
. | TRBJ2-2 | TRBD1 | TRBV5-8 | CANSGTGWTGELFF | TGTGCCAACTCCGGGACAGGGTGGACCGGGGAGCTGTTTTTT
. | TRBJ1-1 | . | TRBV11-3 | CASSLDGGTEAFF | TGTGCCAGCAGCTTAGATGGCGGCACTGAAGCTTTCTTT
. | TRBJ2-2 | . | TRBV10-2 | CASKTSPGELFF | TGCGCCAGCAAGACTTCCCCCGGGGAGCTGTTTTTT
. | TRBJ2-7 | TRBD1 | TRBV5-1 | CASKEWDRSSYEQYF | TGCGCCAGCAAAGAATGGGACAGGAGCTCCTACGAGCAGTACTTC
. | TRBJ1-5 | . | TRBV27 | CASSLLGDGLSQPQHF | TGTGCCAGCAGTTTATTGGGAGACGGACTGAGTCAGCCCCAGCATTTT
once | TRBJ2-7 | . | TRBV6-2/TRBV6-3 | CASSFAGASVSYEQYF | TGTGCCAGCAGTTTTGCAGGGGCGTCAGTCTCCTACGAGCAGTACTTC
. | TRBJ1-2 | TRBD1 | TRBV28 | CASSLGQGLPYGYTF | TGTGCCAGCAGTTTGGGACAGGGGCTCCCCTATGGCTACACCTTC
. | TRBJ1-1 | . | TRBV19 | CASSWTDTNTEAFF | TGTGCCAGTAGTTGGACAGATACGAACACTGAAGCTTTCTTT
. | TRBJ2-1 | . | TRBV11-3 | CASSLDLTSGGGILNEQFF | TGTGCCAGCAGCTTAGATCTAACTTCTGGCGGCGGGATCCTCAATGAGCAGTTCTTC
once | TRBJ1-2 | TRBD1 | TRBV2 | CASSLQGAPYGYTF | TGTGCCAGCAGTCTCCAGGGGGCCCCCTATGGCTACACCTTC
. | TRBJ2-3 | . | TRBV10-3 | CAISDSVPTDTQYF | TGTGCCATCAGTGACTCGGTCCCCACAGATACGCAGTATTTT
. | TRBJ2-2 | TRBD2 | TRBV9 | CASSVAAGEANTGELFF | TGTGCCAGCAGCGTAGCAGCGGGAGAAGCGAACACCGGGGAGCTGTTTTTT
. | TRBJ1-4 | . | TRBV7-9 | CASSPQGGSNEKLFF | TGTGCCAGCAGTCCACAGGGCGGGTCTAATGAAAAACTGTTTTTT